Sequencing of this T cell receptor beta chain was carried out in a study of blood T cell repertoires in COVID-19. Overall study context: Both acute and convalescent COVID-19 samples were obtained from the United States, Italy and Spain. Sources were T cells, B-cell-depleted T cells, or PBMCs; the material itself was cDNA or gDNA.

The method was immunoSEQ multiplex PCR; TCRdb's version includes in-frame clones alone and lacks a portion of them. The sample shows tens of thousands of clones, more than 65% of them seen only once. From germline, CDR1 is KGHDR and CDR2 SFDVKD. The CDR3 runs to 12 residues. V lost 12 bases and J 2 bases, leaving 12 bases between the germline ends. The clonotype originates from an elderly man with acute or convalescent COVID-19. The material sequenced was peripheral blood. This rearrangement joins TRBV24-1 to TRBJ1-2; D gene ambiguous. The CDR3 spells CAPTLYNYGYTF. The CDR3 bases are TGTGCCCCCACCCTCTACAACTATGGCTACACCTTC.